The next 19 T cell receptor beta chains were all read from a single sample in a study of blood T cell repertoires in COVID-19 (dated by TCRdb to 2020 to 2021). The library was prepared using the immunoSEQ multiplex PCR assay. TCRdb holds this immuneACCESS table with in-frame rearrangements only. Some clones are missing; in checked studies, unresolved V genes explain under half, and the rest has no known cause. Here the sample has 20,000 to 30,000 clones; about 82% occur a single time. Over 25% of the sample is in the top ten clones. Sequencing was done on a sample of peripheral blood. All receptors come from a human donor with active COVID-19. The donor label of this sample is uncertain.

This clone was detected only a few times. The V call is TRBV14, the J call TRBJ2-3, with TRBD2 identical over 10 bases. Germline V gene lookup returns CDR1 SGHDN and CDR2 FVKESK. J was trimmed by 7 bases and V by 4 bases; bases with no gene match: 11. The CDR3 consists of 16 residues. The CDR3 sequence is CASSLLLAGDHNTQYF. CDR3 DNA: TGTGCCAGCAGCCTCCTCCTAGCGGGAGATCACAATACGCAGTATTTT.

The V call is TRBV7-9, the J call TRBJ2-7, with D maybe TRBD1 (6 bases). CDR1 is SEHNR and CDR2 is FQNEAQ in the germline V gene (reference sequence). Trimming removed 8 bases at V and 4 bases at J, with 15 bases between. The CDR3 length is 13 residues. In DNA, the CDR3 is TGTGCCAGCCTCCAGACAGGTGGTTACGAGCAGTACTTC. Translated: CASLQTGGYEQYF.

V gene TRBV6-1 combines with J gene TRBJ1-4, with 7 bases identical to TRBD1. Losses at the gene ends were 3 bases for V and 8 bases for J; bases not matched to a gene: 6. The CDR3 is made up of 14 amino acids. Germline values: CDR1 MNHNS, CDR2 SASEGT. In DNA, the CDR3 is TGTGCCAGCAGTGATAGGGACAGATACGAAAAACTGTTTTTT. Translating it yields CASSDRDRYEKLFF.

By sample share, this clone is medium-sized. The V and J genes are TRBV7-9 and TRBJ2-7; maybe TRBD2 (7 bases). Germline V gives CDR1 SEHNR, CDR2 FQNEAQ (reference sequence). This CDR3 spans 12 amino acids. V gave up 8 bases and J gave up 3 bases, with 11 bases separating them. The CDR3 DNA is TGTGCCAGCCTAGCGGACAGCTACGAGCAGTACTTC. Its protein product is CASLADSYEQYF.

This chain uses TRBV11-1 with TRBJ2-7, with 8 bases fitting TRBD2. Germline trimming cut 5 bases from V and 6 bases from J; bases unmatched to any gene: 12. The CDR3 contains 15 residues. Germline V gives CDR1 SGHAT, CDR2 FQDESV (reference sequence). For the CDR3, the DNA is TGTGCCAGCAGCCCGCTTTACGGGAGGGCCGCCGAGCAGTACTTC. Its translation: CASSPLYGRAAEQYF.

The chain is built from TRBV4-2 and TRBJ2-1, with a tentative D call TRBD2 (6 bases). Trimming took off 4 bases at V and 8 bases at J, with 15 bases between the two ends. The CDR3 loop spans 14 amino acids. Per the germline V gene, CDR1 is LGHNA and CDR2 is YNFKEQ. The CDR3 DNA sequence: TGTGCCAGCAGCCCTGGGGCGGGGACTCATGAGCAGTTCTTC. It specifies CASSPGAGTHEQFF.

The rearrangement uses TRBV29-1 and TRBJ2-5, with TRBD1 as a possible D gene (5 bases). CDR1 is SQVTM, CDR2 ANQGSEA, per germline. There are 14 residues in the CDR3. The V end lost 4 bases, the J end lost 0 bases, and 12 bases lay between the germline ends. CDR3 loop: CSVAVQGYQETQYF. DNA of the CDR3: TGCAGCGTTGCTGTCCAGGGATACCAAGAGACCCAGTACTTC.

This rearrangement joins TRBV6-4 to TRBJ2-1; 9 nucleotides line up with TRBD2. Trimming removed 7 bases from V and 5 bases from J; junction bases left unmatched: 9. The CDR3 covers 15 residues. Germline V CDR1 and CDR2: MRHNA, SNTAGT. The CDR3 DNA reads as TGTGCCAGCACTGGGCGGGAGGGTGCCCACAATGAGCAGTTCTTC. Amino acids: CASTGREGAHNEQFF.

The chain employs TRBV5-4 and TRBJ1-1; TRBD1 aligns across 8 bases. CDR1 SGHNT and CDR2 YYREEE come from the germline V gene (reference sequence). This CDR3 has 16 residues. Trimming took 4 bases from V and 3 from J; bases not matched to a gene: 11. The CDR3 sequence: CASSTSGGVGHTEAFF. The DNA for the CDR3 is TGTGCCAGCAGCACCTCAGGGGGCGTGGGGCACACTGAAGCTTTCTTT.

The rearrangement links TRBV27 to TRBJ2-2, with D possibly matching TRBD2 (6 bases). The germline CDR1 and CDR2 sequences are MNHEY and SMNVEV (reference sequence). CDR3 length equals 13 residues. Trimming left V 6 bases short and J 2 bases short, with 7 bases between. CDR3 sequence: CASSGTNTGELFF. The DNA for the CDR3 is TGTGCCAGCAGCGGGACTAACACCGGGGAGCTGTTTTTT.

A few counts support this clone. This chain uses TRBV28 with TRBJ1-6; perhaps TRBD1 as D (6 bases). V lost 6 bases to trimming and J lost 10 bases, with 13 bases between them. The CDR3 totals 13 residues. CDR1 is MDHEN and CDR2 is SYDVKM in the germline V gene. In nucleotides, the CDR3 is TGTGCCAGCAGACCTCCAGGGGCCTCACCCCTCCACTTT. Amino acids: CASRPPGASPLHF.

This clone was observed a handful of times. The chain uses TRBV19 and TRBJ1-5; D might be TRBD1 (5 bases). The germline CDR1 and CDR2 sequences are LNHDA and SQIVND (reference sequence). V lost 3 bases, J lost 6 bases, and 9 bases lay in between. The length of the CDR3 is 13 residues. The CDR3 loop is CASSIDRRQPQHF. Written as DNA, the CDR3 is TGTGCCAGTAGTATTGACAGACGTCAGCCCCAGCATTTT.

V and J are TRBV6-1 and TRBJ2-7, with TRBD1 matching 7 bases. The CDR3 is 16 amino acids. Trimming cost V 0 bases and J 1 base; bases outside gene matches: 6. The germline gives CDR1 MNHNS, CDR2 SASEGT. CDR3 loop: CASSEAGQFGSYEQYF. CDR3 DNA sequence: TGTGCCAGCAGTGAAGCGGGACAGTTTGGGTCCTACGAGCAGTACTTC.

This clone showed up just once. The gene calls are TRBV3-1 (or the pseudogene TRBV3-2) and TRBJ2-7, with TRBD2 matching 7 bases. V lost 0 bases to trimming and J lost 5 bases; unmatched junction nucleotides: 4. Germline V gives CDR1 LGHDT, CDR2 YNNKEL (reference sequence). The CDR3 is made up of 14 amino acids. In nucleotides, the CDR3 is TGTGCCAGCAGCCAAGAGGGAGGGAGGAACGAGCAGTACTTC. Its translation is CASSQEGGRNEQYF.

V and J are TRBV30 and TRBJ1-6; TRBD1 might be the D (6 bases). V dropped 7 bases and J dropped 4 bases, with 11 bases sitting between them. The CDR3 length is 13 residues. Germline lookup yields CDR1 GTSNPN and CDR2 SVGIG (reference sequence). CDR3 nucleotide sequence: TGTGCCTCCCGACAGGAGTATAATTCACCCCTCCACTTT. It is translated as CASRQEYNSPLHF.

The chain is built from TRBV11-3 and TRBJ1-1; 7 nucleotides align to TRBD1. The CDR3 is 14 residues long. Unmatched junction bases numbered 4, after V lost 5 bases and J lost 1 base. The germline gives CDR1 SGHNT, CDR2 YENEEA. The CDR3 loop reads CASSLAGGNTEAFF. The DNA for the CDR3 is TGTGCCAGCAGCCTAGCAGGGGGGAACACTGAAGCTTTCTTT.

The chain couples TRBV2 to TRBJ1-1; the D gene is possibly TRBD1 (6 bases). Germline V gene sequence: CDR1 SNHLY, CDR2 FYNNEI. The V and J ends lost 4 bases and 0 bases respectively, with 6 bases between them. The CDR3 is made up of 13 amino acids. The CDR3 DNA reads TGTGCCAGCAGTGGACAGGTGAACACTGAAGCTTTCTTT. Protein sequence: CASSGQVNTEAFF.

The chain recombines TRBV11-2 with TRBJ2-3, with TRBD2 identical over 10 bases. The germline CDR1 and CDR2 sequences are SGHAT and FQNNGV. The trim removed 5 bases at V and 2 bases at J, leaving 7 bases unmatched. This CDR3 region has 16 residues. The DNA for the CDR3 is TGTGCCAGCAGCCTACTGACTAGCGGGTACACAGATACGCAGTATTTT. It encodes CASSLLTSGYTDTQYF.

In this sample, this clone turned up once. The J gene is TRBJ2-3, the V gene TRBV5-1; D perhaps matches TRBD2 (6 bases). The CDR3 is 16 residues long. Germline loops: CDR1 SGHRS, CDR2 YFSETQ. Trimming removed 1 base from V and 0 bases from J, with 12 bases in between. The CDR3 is CASSLLLASSTDTQYF. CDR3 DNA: TGCGCCAGCAGCTTGCTTCTAGCGTCTAGCACAGATACGCAGTATTTT.